These T cell receptor beta chains were read from a single sample in a study of blood T cell repertoires in COVID-19. Produced via immunoSEQ multiplex PCR; TCRdb's table is partial and in-frame only. Of 95,000 to 130,000 clones in the sample, around four fifths were seen once. Sequencing was carried out using peripheral blood. The receptors here all came from a man aged 25-40 years with acute or convalescent COVID-19. Both conserved end residues are part of each CDR3. The order of the fields is D gene, clone size, J gene, CDR3 length, V gene, CDR3 DNA, CDR3 protein. The D gene is left open where the match is weak. Rows give clone size only sometimes, using once, few, many, or a class for an expanded clone.

>TRBD2|.|TRBJ2-1|16|TRBV5-6
TGTGCCAGCAGCTTGATGGGACTAGCGTCCTACAATGAGCAGTTCTTC
CASSLMGLASYNEQFF
>TRBD1|.|TRBJ1-4|14|TRBV5-1
TGCGCCAGCAGCTCGACAGGGGATAATGAAAAACTGTTTTTT
CASSSTGDNEKLFF
>.|.|TRBJ2-1|12|TRBV12-3/TRBV12-4
TGTGCCAGCAGTTTCATGTGGCGGGAGCAGTTCTTC
CASSFMWREQFF
>.|.|TRBJ2-1|15|TRBV11-2
TGTGCCAGCGCCGCTTGGGGGCCAACCTACAATGAGCAGTTCTTC
CASAAWGPTYNEQFF
>TRBD1|.|TRBJ1-1|13|TRBV30
TGTGCCTGGAGAGGGACAGGGTACGCTGAAGCTTTCTTT
CAWRGTGYAEAFF
>TRBD1|many|TRBJ1-2|15|TRBV27
TGTGCCAGCAGCATGACAGGGGGAGGGGGCTATGGCTACACCTTC
CASSMTGGGGYGYTF
>.|.|TRBJ2-2|15|TRBV5-1
TGCGCCAGCAGCGTGACCGGGACAACAACCGGGGAGCTGTTTTTT
CASSVTGTTTGELFF
>TRBD2|.|TRBJ2-2|16|TRBV14
TGTGCCAGCAGATCGACTAGCGGGGGCCTCACCGGGGAGCTGTTTTTT
CASRSTSGGLTGELFF
>.|.|TRBJ1-1|15|TRBV6-5
TGTGCCAGCATCCCCACAGGCTCAGTAAGCACTGAAGCTTTCTTT
CASIPTGSVSTEAFF
>TRBD2|.|TRBJ2-2|21|TRBV5-3
TGTGCCAGAAGCCCCAACGCAGGGACTAGCAGATGGGGAGCGAACACCGGGGAGCTGTTTTTT
CARSPNAGTSRWGANTGELFF
>TRBD1|.|TRBJ1-1|14|TRBV5-6
TGTGCCAGCAGCCCTGGGACAGAGAACACTGAAGCTTTCTTT
CASSPGTENTEAFF
>TRBD1|.|TRBJ1-4|16|TRBV4-3
TGCGCCAGCAGCCAAGGGCCCTGGGACAGATACGAAAAACTGTTTTTT
CASSQGPWDRYEKLFF
>.|.|TRBJ2-2|12|TRBV7-3
TGTGCCAGCAGCCCCTATACCGGGGAGCTGTTTTTT
CASSPYTGELFF
>.|once|TRBJ2-7|14|TRBV4-1
TGCGCCAGCAGCCGCCAGGGTTCCTCCTACGAGCAGTACTTC
CASSRQGSSYEQYF
>TRBD2|.|TRBJ2-1|17|TRBV2
TGTGCCAGCAGCGTTAGACTAGCGGGAGGGGAAAGCGATGAGCAGTTCTTC
CASSVRLAGGESDEQFF
>TRBD1|.|TRBJ1-1|14|TRBV18
TGTGCCAGCTCACCGACAGGGGAGATCGCTGAAGCTTTCTTT
CASSPTGEIAEAFF
>TRBD1|once|TRBJ2-7|16|TRBV6-5
TGTGCCAGCAGTTACCCCGGGACAGGGGGAACCTACGAGCAGTACTTC
CASSYPGTGGTYEQYF
>.|.|TRBJ2-1|13|TRBV4-2
TGTGCCAGCAGCCAAGCTTCGTCAGGTGAGCAGTTCTTC
CASSQASSGEQFF
>TRBD1|.|TRBJ2-5|15|TRBV9
TGTGCCAGCAGCGTAGAGGCAGGGGGCCAAGAGACCCAGTACTTC
CASSVEAGGQETQYF
>TRBD2|.|TRBJ2-3|13|TRBV19
TGTGCCAGTAAAGGACTAGATTCGGATACGCAGTATTTT
CASKGLDSDTQYF
>TRBD1|.|TRBJ1-3|14|TRBV6-6
TGTGCCAGCAGCTCGGGACAGCACGGAAACACCATATATTTT
CASSSGQHGNTIYF
>.|.|TRBJ2-5|14|TRBV5-1
TGCGCCAGCAGCTTGAAAGACTACCAAGAGACCCAGTACTTC
CASSLKDYQETQYF